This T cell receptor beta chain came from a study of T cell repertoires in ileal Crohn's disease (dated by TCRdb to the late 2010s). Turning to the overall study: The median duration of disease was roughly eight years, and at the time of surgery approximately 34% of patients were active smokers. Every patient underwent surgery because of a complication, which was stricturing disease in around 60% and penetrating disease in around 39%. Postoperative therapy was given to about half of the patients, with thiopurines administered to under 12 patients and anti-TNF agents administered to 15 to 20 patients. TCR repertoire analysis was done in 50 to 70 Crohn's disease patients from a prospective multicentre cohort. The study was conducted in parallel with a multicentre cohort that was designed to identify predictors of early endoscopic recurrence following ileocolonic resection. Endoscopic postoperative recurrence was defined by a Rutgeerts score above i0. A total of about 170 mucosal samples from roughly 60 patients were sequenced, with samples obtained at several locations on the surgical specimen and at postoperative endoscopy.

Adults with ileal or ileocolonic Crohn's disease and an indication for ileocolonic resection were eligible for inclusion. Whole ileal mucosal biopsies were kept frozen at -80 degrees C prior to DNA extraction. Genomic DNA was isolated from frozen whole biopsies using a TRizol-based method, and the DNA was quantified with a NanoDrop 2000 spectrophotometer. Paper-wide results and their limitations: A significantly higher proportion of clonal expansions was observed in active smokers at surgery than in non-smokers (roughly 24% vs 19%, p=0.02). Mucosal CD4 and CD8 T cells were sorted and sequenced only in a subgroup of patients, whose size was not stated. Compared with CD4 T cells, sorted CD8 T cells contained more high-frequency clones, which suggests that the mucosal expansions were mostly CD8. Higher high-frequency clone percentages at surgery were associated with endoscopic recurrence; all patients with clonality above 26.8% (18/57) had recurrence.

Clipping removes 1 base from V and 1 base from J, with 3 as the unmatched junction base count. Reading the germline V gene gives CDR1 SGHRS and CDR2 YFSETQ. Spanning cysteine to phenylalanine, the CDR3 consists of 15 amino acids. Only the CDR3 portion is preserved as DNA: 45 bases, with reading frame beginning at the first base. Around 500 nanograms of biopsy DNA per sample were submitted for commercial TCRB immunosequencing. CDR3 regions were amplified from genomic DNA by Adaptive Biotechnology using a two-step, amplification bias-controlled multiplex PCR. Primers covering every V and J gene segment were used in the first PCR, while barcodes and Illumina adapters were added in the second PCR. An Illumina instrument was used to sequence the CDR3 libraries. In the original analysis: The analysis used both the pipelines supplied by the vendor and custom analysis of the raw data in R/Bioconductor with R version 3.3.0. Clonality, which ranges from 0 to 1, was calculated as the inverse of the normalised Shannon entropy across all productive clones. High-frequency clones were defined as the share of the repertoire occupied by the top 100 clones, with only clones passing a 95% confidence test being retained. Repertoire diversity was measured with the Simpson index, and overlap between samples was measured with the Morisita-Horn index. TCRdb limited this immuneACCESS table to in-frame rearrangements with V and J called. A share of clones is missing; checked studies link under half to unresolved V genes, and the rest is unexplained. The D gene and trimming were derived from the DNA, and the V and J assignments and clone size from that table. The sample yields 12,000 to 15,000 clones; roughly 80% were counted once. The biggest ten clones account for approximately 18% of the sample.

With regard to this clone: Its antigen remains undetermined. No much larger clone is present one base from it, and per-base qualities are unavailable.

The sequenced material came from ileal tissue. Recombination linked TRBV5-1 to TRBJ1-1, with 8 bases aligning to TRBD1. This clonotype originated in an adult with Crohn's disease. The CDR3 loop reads CASSLTGGQNTEAFF. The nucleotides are TGCGCCAGCAGCTTGACAGGGGGTCAGAACACTGAAGCTTTCTTT.